Each of the 8 T cell receptor beta chains below was sequenced from the same sample in a study of Ad26.COV2.S vaccination and SARS-CoV-2 variants. Measured with immunoSEQ multiplex PCR; TCRdb has only the in-frame clones, and not every one. The sample shows about 400,000 clones, over 75% of them seen only once. As to treatment: roughly 18 received Ad26.COV2.S at low or high dose, single or two shots; 5 received placebo; per-sample allocation not given. It was on day 63 after the first vaccine or placebo injection that samples were taken. The sample in question was peripheral blood, obtained in a trial of Ad26.COV2.S vaccine versus placebo. All receptors come from a person between 18 and 65 years old who received the Ad26.COV2.S COVID-19 vaccine or a placebo.

The chain recombines TRBV28 with TRBJ2-5; D is ambiguous. Trimming removed 2 bases from V and 5 bases from J, with 9 bases in between. CDR3 length: 13 amino acids. Germline V lookup: CDR1 MDHEN, CDR2 SYDVKM. The CDR3 reads CASSLPSLETQYF. DNA for the CDR3: TGTGCCAGCAGTTTACCTTCGCTGGAGACCCAGTACTTC.

The chain uses TRBV27 and TRBJ2-5; 10 bases align to TRBD1. The CDR3 totals 14 residues. The V gene's germline CDR1 is MNHEY and CDR2 SMNVEV (reference sequence). V trimming: 2 bases; J trimming: 7 bases; junction bases outside the gene matches: 4. The CDR3 spells CASSLGQGGWTQYF. The CDR3, as DNA: TGTGCCAGCAGTTTAGGACAGGGGGGCTGGACCCAGTACTTC.

The chain employs TRBV29-1 and TRBJ2-3; D gene ambiguous. Trimming pared 3 bases from V and 0 bases from J, leaving 13 bases between. The CDR3 has 15 residues. Per germline, CDR1 SQVTM and CDR2 ANQGSEA. The CDR3 DNA reads TGCAGCGTTGACCATGGAGCGACTAGCACAGATACGCAGTATTTT. Its translation is CSVDHGATSTDTQYF.

The chain links TRBV7-2 to TRBJ2-7; 7 bases fit TRBD2. With V trimmed by 4 bases and J by 3 bases, 9 bases remained unmatched. The CDR3 is 15 residues long. CDR1 and CDR2 from the germline V gene are SGHTA and FQGNSA. This chain's CDR3 is CASSSHGTIVYEQYF. The CDR3, as DNA: TGTGCCAGCAGCTCTCACGGGACTATTGTCTACGAGCAGTACTTC.

This clone has a single count. The chain recombines TRBV27 with TRBJ1-5; TRBD1 might be the D (6 bases). Between the trimmed V and J ends, which lost 6 bases and 8 bases, there was a span of 17 bases. CDR1 is MNHEY, CDR2 SMNVEV, per germline (reference sequence). The length of the CDR3 is 14 residues. For the CDR3, the DNA is TGTGCCAGCAGCCTACAGGGATCCGTTAAGCCCCAGCATTTT. Amino acids: CASSLQGSVKPQHF.

This sequence joins TRBV11-3 and TRBJ2-3, with TRBD1 matching over 7 bases. Per germline, CDR1 SGHNT and CDR2 YENEEA. There are 16 residues in the CDR3. The trim removed 2 bases at V and 0 bases at J, leaving 5 bases unmatched. The CDR3 region is CASSLTRDSSTDTQYF. CDR3 DNA sequence: TGTGCCAGCAGCTTAACACGGGACAGTAGCACAGATACGCAGTATTTT.

The rearrangement links TRBV11-1 to TRBJ2-3; the D is unclear. CDR1 SGHAT and CDR2 FQDESV come from the germline V gene (reference sequence). The CDR3 spans 12 residues. V lost 6 bases and J lost 6, with 10 bases in between. CDR3 protein: CASSLDRDTQYF. CDR3 DNA sequence: TGTGCCAGCAGTCTCGACCGCGATACGCAGTATTTT. Combining the CDR3 with reference TRBV11-1 and TRBJ2-3 gives the whole variable domain EAEVAQSPRYKITEKSQAVAFWCDPISGHATLYWYRQILGQGPELLVQFQDESVVDDSQLPKDRFSAERLKGVDSTLKIQPAELGDSAMYLCASSLDRDTQYFGPGTRLTVL.

V gene TRBV20-1 combines with J gene TRBJ2-3; 10 nucleotides line up with TRBD2. Germline CDR1 DFQATT, CDR2 SNEGSKA (reference sequence). CDR3 length: 18 amino acids. V was clipped by 3 bases and J by 0 bases; unmatched bases: 12. The CDR3 loop reads CSASMVAGGGFSTDTQYF. CDR3 DNA: TGCAGTGCTAGTATGGTAGCGGGGGGAGGTTTTAGCACAGATACGCAGTATTTT.